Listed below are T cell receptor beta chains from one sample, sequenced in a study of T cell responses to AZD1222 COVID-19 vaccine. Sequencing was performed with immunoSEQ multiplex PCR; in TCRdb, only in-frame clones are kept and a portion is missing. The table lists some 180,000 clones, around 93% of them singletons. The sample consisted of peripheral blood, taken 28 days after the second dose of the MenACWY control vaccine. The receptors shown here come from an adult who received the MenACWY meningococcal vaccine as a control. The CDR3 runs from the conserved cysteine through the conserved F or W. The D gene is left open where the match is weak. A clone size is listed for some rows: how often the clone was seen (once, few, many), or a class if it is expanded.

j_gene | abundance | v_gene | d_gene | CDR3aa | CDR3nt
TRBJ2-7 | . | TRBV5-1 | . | CASIGPDEDGFYEQYF | TGCGCCAGCATCGGACCCGACGAGGATGGGTTCTACGAGCAGTACTTC
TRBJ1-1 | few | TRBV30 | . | CAWSAQGPEAFF | TGTGCCTGGAGTGCTCAGGGCCCTGAAGCTTTCTTT
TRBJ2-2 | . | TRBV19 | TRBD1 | CASRDSSNTGELFF | TGTGCCAGTCGGGACAGTTCGAACACCGGGGAGCTGTTTTTT
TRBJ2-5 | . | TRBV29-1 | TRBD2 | CSVAGGVWSETQYF | TGCAGCGTCGCGGGAGGTGTTTGGAGTGAGACCCAGTACTTC
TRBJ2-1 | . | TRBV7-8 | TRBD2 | CASRGSLLAGQSSYNEQFF | TGTGCCAGCAGGGGGTCCTTACTAGCGGGACAGAGCTCCTACAATGAGCAGTTCTTC
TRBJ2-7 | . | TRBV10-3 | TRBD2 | CAISGGGSRTGYEQYF | TGTGCCATCAGTGGGGGCGGGAGCCGGACGGGCTACGAGCAGTACTTC
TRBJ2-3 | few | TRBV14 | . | CASSLEGSTDTQYF | TGTGCCAGCAGCCTTGAGGGAAGCACAGATACGCAGTATTTT
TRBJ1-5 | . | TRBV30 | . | CAWSAWEYSNQPQHF | TGTGCCTGGAGTGCTTGGGAGTATAGCAATCAGCCCCAGCATTTT
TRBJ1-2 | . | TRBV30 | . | CAWGRASGGYTF | TGTGCCTGGGGCAGGGCCTCAGGTGGCTACACCTTC
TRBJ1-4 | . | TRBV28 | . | CASSGDGRREKLFF | TGTGCCAGCAGTGGGGACGGTCGGCGTGAAAAACTGTTTTTT
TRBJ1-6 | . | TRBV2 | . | CASKRTAGNSPLHF | TGTGCCAGCAAGCGGACAGCCGGTAATTCACCCCTCCACTTT
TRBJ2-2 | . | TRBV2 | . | CASSEPVPGTGELFF | TGTGCCAGCAGTGAACCGGTACCGGGTACCGGGGAGCTGTTTTTT
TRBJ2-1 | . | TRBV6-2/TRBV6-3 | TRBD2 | CASSYATSGGYNEQFF | TGTGCCAGCAGTTACGCTACTAGCGGGGGTTACAATGAGCAGTTCTTC